The 17 T cell receptor beta chains listed next were all sequenced from one sample in a study of post-analysis software for immune sequencing data (dated by TCRdb to about 2015). The antigens these receptors bind are not known. The library was made by PCR. Reads for this sample came from an Illumina HiSeq 2500. Unique molecular identifiers were incorporated into TCR beta cDNA libraries to reduce PCR and sequencing biases. The public sequencing data were trimmed at Q25 with fastp and processed into clonotypes with MiXCR by TCRdb, which kept only in-frame beta chains. Rows with one shared CDR3 protein collapse into an entry with the most common genes and DNA. The sample data list some 190,000 distinct CDR3 sequences, and around 30% of these were observed just once. The ten largest make up more than 3% of the sample. Study-level results and caveats: Patients showed significantly higher frequencies than controls for five TRBV segments, among them TRBV5-6, TRBV5-1 and TRBV20-1.

The sequencing input was blood. The receptors here all came from a girl aged 2-17 years with multiple sclerosis.

This clonotype was detected ten times or more. The CDR3 DNA sequence: TGTGCCAGCAGTTCTGGGACTAGCGGGAGGAATACGCAGTATTTT. This gives the protein CASSSGTSGRNTQYF. This rearrangement joins TRBV12-3 or TRBV12-4 to TRBJ2-3; 15 nucleotides line up with TRBD2. Unmatched junction bases numbered 3, after V lost 4 bases and J lost 7 bases. This CDR3 comprises 15 residues.

Concerning this clonotype: One end of the junction does not line up with germline, which may come from a read error. The chain links TRBV5-5 to TRBJ1-4; no definite D call. The CDR3 is made up of 17 amino acids. Germline values: CDR1 SGHKS, CDR2 YYEKEE (reference sequence). The CDR3 region has the DNA TGTGCCAGCAGCTTCATGGTCGGGTCTGCAACTAATGAAGAACTGTTTTTT. Amino acids: CASSFMVGSATNEELFF.

The chain joins TRBV12-3 or TRBV12-4 to TRBJ1-1; D ambiguous. The CDR3 has 14 amino acids. The V end lost 7 bases, the J end lost 4 bases, and 16 bases lay between the germline ends. The CDR3: CASTHRDIRTEAFF. Written as DNA, the CDR3 is TGTGCCAGCACCCACCGGGATATTCGCACTGAAGCTTTCTTT.

The V gene is TRBV28, the J gene TRBJ2-7; 9 nucleotides agree with TRBD2. The germline gives CDR1 MDHEN, CDR2 SYDVKM. CDR3 length: 14 amino acids. V trimming: 5 bases; J trimming: 5 bases; junction bases outside the gene matches: 7. The CDR3 DNA sequence: TGTGCCAGCAGTGCGGCGGGAGGGCGTAACGAGCAGTACTTC. Translation: CASSAAGGRNEQYF.

The CDR3 DNA sequence: TGTGCCAGCAGCGCACCCAGCGGCTACGAGCAGTACTTC. This gives the protein CASSAPSGYEQYF. The chain recombines TRBV7-8 with TRBJ2-7; a possible D gene is TRBD2 (5 bases). The germline CDR1 and CDR2 sequences are SGHVS and FQNEAQ. Trimming shortened V by 5 bases and J by 3 bases, and 11 bases separated the two germline ends. The CDR3 is 13 amino acids.

This clonotype turned up a few times. The chain recombines TRBV6-1 with TRBJ2-1, with D tentatively TRBD2 (5 bases). The CDR3 spans 15 residues. Germline CDR1 and CDR2: MNHNS and SASEGT. V lost 10 bases and J lost 4, with 20 bases in between. CDR3 residues: CATIGEGTKYNEQFF. CDR3 coding DNA: TGTGCCACCATAGGAGAGGGAACCAAGTACAATGAGCAGTTCTTC.

Comment on this clonotype: A much larger clone lies a single base off, so this may be a read error. The gene calls are TRBV20-1 and TRBJ2-3; D is unclear. Germline V CDR1 and CDR2: DFQATT, SNEGSKA (reference sequence). This CDR3 has 13 amino acids. Trimming left V 6 bases short and J 1 base short, with 11 bases between. The CDR3 reads CSARNARTDTQYF. For the CDR3, the DNA is TGCAGTGCGCGGAACGCACGCACAGATACGCAGTATTTT.

Concerning this clonotype: A read error is possible here, since a much larger clone lies one base away. The CDR3 DNA follows: TGCGCCAGCAGCTTAGCCGGGACAGGGGGCGATGAGCGGTTCTTC. Residues: CASSLAGTGGDERFF. V usage is TRBV5-1 and J usage is TRBJ2-1; 12 nucleotides agree with TRBD1. Germline V gene sequence: CDR1 SGHRS, CDR2 YFSETQ. The CDR3 has 15 amino acids.

This clonotype was detected ten times or more. The chain links TRBV6-6 to TRBJ1-5, with D hard to call. Germline CDR1 reads MNHNY; CDR2 reads SVGAGI (reference sequence). The CDR3 contains 14 residues. V dropped 3 bases and J dropped 7 bases, with 13 bases sitting between them. DNA for the CDR3: TGTGCCAGCAGTTATTCTACGGGTCGCCAGCCCCAGCATTTT. Residues: CASSYSTGRQPQHF.

A few counts support this clonotype. V gene TRBV28 combines with J gene TRBJ2-4; no reliable D call. In germline, CDR1 is MDHEN, CDR2 SYDVKM. The CDR3 is 15 residues long. V was clipped by 7 bases and J by 0 bases, with 13 bases between them. Here the CDR3 DNA reads TGTGCCAGCACCAGACCCCGCATAGCCAAAAACATTCAGTACTTC. Its protein product is CASTRPRIAKNIQYF.

On this clonotype: The junction does not match germline at one end; this may be a read error. This sequence joins TRBV3-1 and TRBJ2-1, with 7 bases matching TRBD1. The CDR3 is 15 residues long. Germline assignment: CDR1 LGHDT and CDR2 YNNKEL (reference sequence). As DNA, the CDR3 is TGTGCCGGCAGCCAATCGACAGGGATTTACAATGAGCAGTTCTTC. This encodes CAGSQSTGIYNEQFF.

This CDR3 reads CASSQLAGPQGMGDEQYF. CDR3 in DNA: TGTGCCAGCAGTCAACTAGCGGGACCCCAGGGTATGGGAGACGAGCAGTACTTC. The chain recombines TRBV28 with TRBJ2-7; 10 bases align to TRBD2. V was pared by 5 bases and J by 5 bases, with 18 bases of the junction left unmatched. CDR1 is MDHEN and CDR2 is SYDVKM in the germline V gene. The CDR3 has 18 amino acids.

To note about this clonotype: This may stem from a read error, because a much larger clone lies one nucleotide away. The chain has TRBV6-1 and TRBJ2-1; 8 bases are a match to TRBD2. Trimming took 7 bases from V and 6 from J; bases not matched to a gene: 17. CDR1 and CDR2 from the germline V gene are MNHNS and SASEGT. The CDR3 spans 17 residues. CDR3 DNA sequence: TGTGCCAGCACTGCGACTGGCGGGAGGCCTACGGGCAATGAGCAGTTCTTC. Its protein is CASTATGGRPTGNEQFF.

This clonotype was recorded a few times. The genes are TRBV20-1 and TRBJ1-5; 7 positions match TRBD1. J lost 9 bases, V lost 3 bases, and 11 bases had no gene match. Germline V gene lookup returns CDR1 DFQATT and CDR2 SNEGSKA (reference sequence). The CDR3 loop spans 14 amino acids. The CDR3 DNA is TGCAGTGCTAGTCTGGGGAGGGGGCCGGGGCCCCAGCATTTT. Translation: CSASLGRGPGPQHF.

This clonotype has ten or more counts. This chain connects TRBV7-2 to TRBJ2-1; 12 bases map to TRBD2. The CDR3 covers 16 residues. CDR1 and CDR2 from the germline V gene are SGHTA and FQGNSA. Trimming at V came to 1 base and at J to 9 bases, leaving 7 bases not matched to a gene. In nucleotides, the CDR3 is TGTGCCAGCAGCTTAGATCCGACTAGCGGGAGAGGTGAGCAGTTCTTC. Translation: CASSLDPTSGRGEQFF.

There are many counts of this clonotype. The chain recombines TRBV20-1 with TRBJ2-4; TRBD2 agrees at 7 bases. The CDR3 is 14 amino acids. Trimming cost V 2 bases and J 7 bases; bases outside gene matches: 8. The germline gives CDR1 DFQATT, CDR2 SNEGSKA (reference sequence). In DNA, the CDR3 is TGCAGTGCTAGATGGGCGGGAGTGTCGAACATTCAGTACTTC. This translates into CSARWAGVSNIQYF.

This clonotype was detected only a few times. The chain links TRBV5-1 to TRBJ2-5; D perhaps matches TRBD1 (6 bases). The germline gives CDR1 SGHRS, CDR2 YFSETQ. CDR3 length equals 17 residues. Trimming removed 4 bases from V and 2 bases from J, with 21 bases in between. The CDR3 loop is CASSQSPTGQIQETQYF. The CDR3 region has the DNA TGCGCCAGCAGCCAAAGCCCCACGGGACAAATTCAAGAGACCCAGTACTTC.